In this sample, the clone carrying this T cell receptor (beta chain) turned up a few times. This sample stems from a study of T-cell memory formation after mild COVID-19. Constant-segment-primed 5'RACE gave TCR alpha and TCR beta cDNA libraries with sample barcodes and UMIs. From the 5' RACE reads, TCRdb called clonotypes with MiXCR, one entry per CDR3 protein. The table shows 150,000 to 200,000 distinct CDR3 sequences, with approximately 10% occurring only once. CDR1 is MNHEY and CDR2 is SVGEGT in the germline V gene. Between the trimmed V and J ends, which lost 6 bases and 0 bases, there was a span of 11 bases. The CDR3 runs to 15 residues.

The receptor's source is a man younger than 35 who had mild COVID-19 (a few samples of this study predate the infection). Cell type and time point are not known. The chain recombines TRBV6-2 or TRBV6-3 with TRBJ2-2, with D tentatively TRBD2 (6 bases). Sequences were obtained from PBMCs or a T cell subset sorted from them (not recorded which). CDR3 in amino acids: CASSRDLPNTGELFF. CDR3 coding DNA: TGTGCCAGCAGCAGGGACTTACCGAACACCGGGGAGCTGTTTTTT.